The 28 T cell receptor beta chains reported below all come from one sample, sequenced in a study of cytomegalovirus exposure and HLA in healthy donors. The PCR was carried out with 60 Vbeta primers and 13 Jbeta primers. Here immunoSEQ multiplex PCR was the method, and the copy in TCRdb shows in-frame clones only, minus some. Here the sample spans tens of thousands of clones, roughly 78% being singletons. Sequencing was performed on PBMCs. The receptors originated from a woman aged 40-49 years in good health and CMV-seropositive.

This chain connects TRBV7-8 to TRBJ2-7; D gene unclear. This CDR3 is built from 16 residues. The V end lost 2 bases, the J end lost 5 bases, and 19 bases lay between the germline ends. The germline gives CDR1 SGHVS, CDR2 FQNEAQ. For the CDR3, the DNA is TGTGCCAGCAGCTTATGGTTTAGCTTCGGTTTTGACGAGCAGTACTTC. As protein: CASSLWFSFGFDEQYF. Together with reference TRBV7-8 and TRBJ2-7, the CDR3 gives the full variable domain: GAGVSQSPRYKVAKRGQDVALRCDPISGHVSLFWYQQALGQGPEFLTYFQNEAQLDKSGLPSDRFFAERPEGSVSTLKIQRTQQEDSAVYLCASSLWFSFGFDEQYFGPGTRLTVT.

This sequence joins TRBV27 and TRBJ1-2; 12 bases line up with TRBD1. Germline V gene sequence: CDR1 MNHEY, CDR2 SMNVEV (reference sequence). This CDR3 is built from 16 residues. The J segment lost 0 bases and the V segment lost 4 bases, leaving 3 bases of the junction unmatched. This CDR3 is CASSSGQGASNYGYTF. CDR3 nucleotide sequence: TGTGCCAGCAGTTCGGGACAGGGGGCCTCTAACTATGGCTACACCTTC.

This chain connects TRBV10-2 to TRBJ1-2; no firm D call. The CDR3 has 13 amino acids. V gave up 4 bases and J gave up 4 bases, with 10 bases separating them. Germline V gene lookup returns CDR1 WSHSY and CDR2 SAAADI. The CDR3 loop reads CASSGQAIYGYTF. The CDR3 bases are TGCGCCAGCAGTGGTCAGGCGATCTATGGCTACACCTTC.

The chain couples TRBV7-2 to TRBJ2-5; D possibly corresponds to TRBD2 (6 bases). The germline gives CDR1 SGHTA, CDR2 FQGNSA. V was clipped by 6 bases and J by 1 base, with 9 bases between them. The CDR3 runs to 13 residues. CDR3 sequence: CASSGGSQETQYF. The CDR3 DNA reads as TGTGCCAGCAGTGGGGGGAGCCAAGAGACCCAGTACTTC.

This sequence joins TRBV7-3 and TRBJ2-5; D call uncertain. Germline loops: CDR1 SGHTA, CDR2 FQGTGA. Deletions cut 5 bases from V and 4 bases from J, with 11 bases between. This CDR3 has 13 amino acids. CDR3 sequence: CASSKNGLETQYF. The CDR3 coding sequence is TGTGCCAGCAGCAAGAATGGCTTAGAGACCCAGTACTTC.

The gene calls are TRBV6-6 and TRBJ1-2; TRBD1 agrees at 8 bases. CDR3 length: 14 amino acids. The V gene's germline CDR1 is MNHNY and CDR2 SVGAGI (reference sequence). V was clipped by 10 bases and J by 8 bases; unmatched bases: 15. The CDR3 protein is CATPVSWTGHGYTF. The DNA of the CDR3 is TGTGCCACCCCCGTTTCCTGGACAGGGCACGGCTACACCTTC.

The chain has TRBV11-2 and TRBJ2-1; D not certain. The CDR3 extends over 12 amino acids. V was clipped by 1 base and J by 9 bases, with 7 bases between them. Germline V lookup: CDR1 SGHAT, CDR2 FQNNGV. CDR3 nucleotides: TGTGCCAGCAGCTTAGGGGCTGGTGAGCAGTTCTTC. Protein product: CASSLGAGEQFF.

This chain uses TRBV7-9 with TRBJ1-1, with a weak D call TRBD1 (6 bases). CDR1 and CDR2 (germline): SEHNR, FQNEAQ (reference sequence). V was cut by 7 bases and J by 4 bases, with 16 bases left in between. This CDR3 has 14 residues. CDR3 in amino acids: CASNPGGLGTEAFF. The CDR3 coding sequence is TGTGCCAGCAACCCGGGGGGGCTGGGCACTGAAGCTTTCTTT.

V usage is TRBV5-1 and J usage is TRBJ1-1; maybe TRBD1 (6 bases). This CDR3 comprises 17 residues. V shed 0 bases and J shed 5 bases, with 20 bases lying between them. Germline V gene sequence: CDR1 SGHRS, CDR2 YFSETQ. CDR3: CASSLGVKGGAWTEAFF. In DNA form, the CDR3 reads TGCGCCAGCAGCTTGGGGGTTAAAGGGGGGGCTTGGACTGAAGCTTTCTTT.

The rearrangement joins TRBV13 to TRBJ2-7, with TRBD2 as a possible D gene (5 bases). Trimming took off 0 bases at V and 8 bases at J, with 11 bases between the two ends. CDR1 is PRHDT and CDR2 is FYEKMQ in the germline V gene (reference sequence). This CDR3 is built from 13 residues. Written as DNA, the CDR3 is TGTGCCAGCAGCTTAGGGACTAACTGGAAGCAGTACTTC. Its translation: CASSLGTNWKQYF.

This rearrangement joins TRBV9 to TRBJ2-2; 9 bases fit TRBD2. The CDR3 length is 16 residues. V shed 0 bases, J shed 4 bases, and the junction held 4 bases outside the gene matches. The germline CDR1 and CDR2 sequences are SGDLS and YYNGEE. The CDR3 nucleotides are TGTGCCAGCAGCGTAGGGGCGGGAGGGGTCACCGGGGAGCTGTTTTTT. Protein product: CASSVGAGGVTGELFF. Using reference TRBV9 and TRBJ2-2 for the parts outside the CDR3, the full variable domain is DSGVTQTPKHLITATGQRVTLRCSPRSGDLSVYWYQQSLDQGLQFLIQYYNGEERAKGNILERFSAQQFPDLHSELNLSSLELGDSALYFCASSVGAGGVTGELFFGEGSRLTVL.

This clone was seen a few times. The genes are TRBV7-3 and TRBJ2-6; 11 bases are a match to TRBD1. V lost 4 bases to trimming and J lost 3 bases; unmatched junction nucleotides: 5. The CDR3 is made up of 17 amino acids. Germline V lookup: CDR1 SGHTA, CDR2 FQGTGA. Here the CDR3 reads CASSSRDRGYGANVLTF. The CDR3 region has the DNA TGTGCCAGCAGCTCCCGGGACAGGGGGTATGGGGCCAACGTCCTGACTTTC.

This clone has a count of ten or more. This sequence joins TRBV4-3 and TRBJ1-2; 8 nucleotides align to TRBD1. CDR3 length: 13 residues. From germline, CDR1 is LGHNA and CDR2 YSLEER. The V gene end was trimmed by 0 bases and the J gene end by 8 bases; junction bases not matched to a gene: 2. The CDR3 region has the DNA TGCGCCAGCAGCCAAGAGGGGGACAGGGGCTACACCTTC. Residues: CASSQEGDRGYTF.

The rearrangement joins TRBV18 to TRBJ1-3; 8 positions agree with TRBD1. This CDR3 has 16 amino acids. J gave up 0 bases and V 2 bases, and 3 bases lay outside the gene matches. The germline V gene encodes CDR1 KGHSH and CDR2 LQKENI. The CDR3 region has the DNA TGTGCCAGCTCACCAGGGACAGGTGACTCTGGAAACACCATATATTTT. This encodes CASSPGTGDSGNTIYF.

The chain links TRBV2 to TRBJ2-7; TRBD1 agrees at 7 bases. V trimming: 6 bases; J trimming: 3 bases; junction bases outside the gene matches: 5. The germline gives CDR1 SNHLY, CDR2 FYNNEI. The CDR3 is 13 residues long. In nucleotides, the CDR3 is TGTGCCAGCAGCGTTACAGGGGTCTACGAGCAGTACTTC. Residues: CASSVTGVYEQYF.

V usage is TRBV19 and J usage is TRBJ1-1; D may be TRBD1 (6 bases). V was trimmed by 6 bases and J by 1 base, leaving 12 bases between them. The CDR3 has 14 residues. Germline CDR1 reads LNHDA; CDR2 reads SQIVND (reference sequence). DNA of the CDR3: TGTGCCAGTAGCCTGGGACACTCGAACACTGAAGCTTTCTTT. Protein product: CASSLGHSNTEAFF. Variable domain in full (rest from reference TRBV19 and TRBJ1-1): DGGITQSPKYLFRKEGQNVTLSCEQNLNHDAMYWYRQDPGQGLRLIYYSQIVNDFQKGDIAEGYSVSREKKESFPLTVTSAQKNPTAFYLCASSLGHSNTEAFFGQGTRLTVV.

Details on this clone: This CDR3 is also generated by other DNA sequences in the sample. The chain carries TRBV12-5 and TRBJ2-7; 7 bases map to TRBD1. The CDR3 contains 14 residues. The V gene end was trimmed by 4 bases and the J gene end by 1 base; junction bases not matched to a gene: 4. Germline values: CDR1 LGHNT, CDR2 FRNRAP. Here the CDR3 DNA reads TGTGCTAGTGGTTCCTCAGGGGGTTCCTACGAGCAGTACTTC. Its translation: CASGSSGGSYEQYF. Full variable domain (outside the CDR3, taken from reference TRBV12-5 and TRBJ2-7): DARVTQTPRHKVTEMGQEVTMRCQPILGHNTVFWYRQTMMQGLELLAYFRNRAPLDDSGMPKDRFSAEMPDATLATLKIQPSEPRDSAVYFCASGSSGGSYEQYFGPGTRLTVT.

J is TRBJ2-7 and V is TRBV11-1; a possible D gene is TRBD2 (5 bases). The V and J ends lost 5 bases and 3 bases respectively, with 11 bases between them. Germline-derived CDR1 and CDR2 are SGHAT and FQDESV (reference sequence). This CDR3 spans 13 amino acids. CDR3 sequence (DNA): TGTGCCAGCAGCGTAATAGCGAGCTACGAGCAGTACTTC. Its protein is CASSVIASYEQYF.

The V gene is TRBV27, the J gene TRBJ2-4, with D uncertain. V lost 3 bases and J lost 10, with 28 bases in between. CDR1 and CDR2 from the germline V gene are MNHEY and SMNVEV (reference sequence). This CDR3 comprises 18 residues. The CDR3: CASSLSAMPLNLGGIQYF. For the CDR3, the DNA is TGTGCCAGCAGTTTGTCTGCCATGCCACTAAATTTGGGTGGAATTCAGTACTTC.

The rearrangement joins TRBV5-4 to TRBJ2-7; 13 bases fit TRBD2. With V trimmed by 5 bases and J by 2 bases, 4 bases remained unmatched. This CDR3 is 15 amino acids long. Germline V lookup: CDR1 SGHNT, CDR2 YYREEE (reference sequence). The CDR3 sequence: CASSPGTSGTYEQYF. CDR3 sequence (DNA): TGTGCCAGCAGTCCCGGGACTAGCGGGACCTACGAGCAGTACTTC.

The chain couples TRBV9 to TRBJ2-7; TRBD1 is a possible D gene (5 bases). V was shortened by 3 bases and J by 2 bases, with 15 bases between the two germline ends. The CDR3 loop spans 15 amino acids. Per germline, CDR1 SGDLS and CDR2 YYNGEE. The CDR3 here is CASSGGPGAAYEQYF. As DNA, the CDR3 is TGTGCCAGCAGCGGGGGCCCAGGAGCCGCCTACGAGCAGTACTTC.

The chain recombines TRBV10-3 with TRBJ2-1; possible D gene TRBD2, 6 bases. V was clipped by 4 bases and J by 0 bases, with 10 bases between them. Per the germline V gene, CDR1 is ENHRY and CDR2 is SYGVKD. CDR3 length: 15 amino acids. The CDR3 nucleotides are TGTGCCATCAGTGCGGGGCGGGGCTCCTACAATGAGCAGTTCTTC. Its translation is CAISAGRGSYNEQFF.

The CDR3 spells CASSTDYPYEQYF. In nucleotides, the CDR3 is TGTGCCAGCAGCACGGACTATCCCTACGAGCAGTACTTC. This rearrangement joins TRBV9 to TRBJ2-7, with D possibly TRBD2 on 6 matching bases. There are 13 residues in the CDR3. Trimming pared 4 bases from V and 2 bases from J, leaving 10 bases between. From germline, CDR1 is SGDLS and CDR2 YYNGEE.

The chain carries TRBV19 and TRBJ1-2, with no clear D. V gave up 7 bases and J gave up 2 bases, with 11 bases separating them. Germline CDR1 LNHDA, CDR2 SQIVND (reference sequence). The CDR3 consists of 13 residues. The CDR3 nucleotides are TGTGCCAGTATTTCGACTGAGAACTATGGCTACACCTTC. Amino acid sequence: CASISTENYGYTF.

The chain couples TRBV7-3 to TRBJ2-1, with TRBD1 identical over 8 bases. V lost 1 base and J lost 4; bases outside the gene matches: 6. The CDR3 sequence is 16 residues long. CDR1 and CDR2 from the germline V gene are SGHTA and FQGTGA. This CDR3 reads CASSLRGQGAYNEQFF. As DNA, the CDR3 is TGTGCCAGCAGCTTAAGAGGACAGGGAGCGTACAATGAGCAGTTCTTC.

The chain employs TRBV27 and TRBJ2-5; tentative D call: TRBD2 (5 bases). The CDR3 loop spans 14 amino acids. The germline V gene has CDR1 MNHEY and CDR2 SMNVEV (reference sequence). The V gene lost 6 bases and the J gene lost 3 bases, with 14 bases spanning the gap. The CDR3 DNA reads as TGTGCCAGCAGCGGTGGACTCGACGAAGAGACCCAGTACTTC. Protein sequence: CASSGGLDEETQYF.

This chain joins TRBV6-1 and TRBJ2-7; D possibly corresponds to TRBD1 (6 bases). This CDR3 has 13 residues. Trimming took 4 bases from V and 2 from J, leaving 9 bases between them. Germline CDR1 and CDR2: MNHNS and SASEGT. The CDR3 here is CASSVQGTYEQYF. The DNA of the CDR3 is TGTGCCAGCAGTGTACAGGGAACCTACGAGCAGTACTTC.

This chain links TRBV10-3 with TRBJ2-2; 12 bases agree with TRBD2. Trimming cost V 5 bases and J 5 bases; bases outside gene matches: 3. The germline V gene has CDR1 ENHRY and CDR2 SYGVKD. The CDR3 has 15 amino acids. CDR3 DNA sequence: TGTGCCATCAGTTGGACTAGCGGGATTACCGGGGAGCTGTTTTTT. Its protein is CAISWTSGITGELFF.